The 12 T cell receptor beta chains given below trace back to one sample, sequenced in a study of cytomegalovirus exposure and HLA in healthy donors. Both 60 Vbeta primers and 13 Jbeta primers went into the PCR. Only in-frame clones appear in the TCRdb table, and some are missing; sequencing was by immunoSEQ multiplex PCR. The data contain some 120,000 clones, roughly 80% of them singletons. The sample was PBMCs. Receptors were obtained from a man between 18 and 35 years old in good health and CMV-seropositive.

The genes are TRBV10-2 and TRBJ1-1; D is possibly TRBD1 (5 bases). Trimming stripped 2 bases from V and 5 bases from J, with 6 bases between. The germline V gene has CDR1 WSHSY and CDR2 SAAADI. The CDR3 runs to 12 residues. Here the CDR3 reads CASSERGTEAFF. The CDR3 coding sequence is TGCGCCAGCAGTGAGAGGGGTACTGAAGCTTTCTTT.

V gene TRBV2 combines with J gene TRBJ2-3; 11 bases agree with TRBD2. The germline gives CDR1 SNHLY, CDR2 FYNNEI. Trimming at V came to 6 bases and at J to 2 bases, leaving 4 bases not matched to a gene. The CDR3 is 15 amino acids. The DNA for the CDR3 is TGTGCCAGCAGGGAGACTAGCGGGGTCACAGATACGCAGTATTTT. Its protein is CASRETSGVTDTQYF. The full variable domain, its missing parts supplied by reference TRBV2 and TRBJ2-3, is EPEVTQTPSHQVTQMGQEVILRCVPISNHLYFYWYRQILGQKVEFLVSFYNNEISEKSEIFDDQFSVERPDGSNFTLKIRSTKLEDSAMYFCASRETSGVTDTQYFGPGTRLTVL.

The chain couples TRBV5-1 to TRBJ2-3, with 8 bases lining up with TRBD2. There are 14 residues in the CDR3. Germline CDR1 is SGHRS and CDR2 is YFSETQ. J was trimmed by 6 bases and V by 2 bases; bases with no gene match: 5. The CDR3 sequence: CASSLAGELDTQYF. CDR3 nucleotides: TGCGCCAGCAGCTTAGCGGGAGAGTTGGATACGCAGTATTTT.

This clone was detected once. The chain recombines TRBV11-2 with TRBJ2-1; 7 nucleotides agree with TRBD2. CDR3 length: 15 amino acids. The ends lost 5 bases at V and 6 bases at J; junction bases unmatched: 10. Germline V gives CDR1 SGHAT, CDR2 FQNNGV. CDR3 amino acids: CASSSGGGPGNEQFF. CDR3 bases: TGTGCCAGCAGCAGTGGGGGAGGGCCGGGCAATGAGCAGTTCTTC.

The DNA for the CDR3 is TGTGCCAGCAGCCGACAGGGATATGGGTCCTACGAGCAGTACTTC. This translates into CASSRQGYGSYEQYF. The rearrangement links TRBV6-5 to TRBJ2-7; 7 bases are shared with TRBD1. The CDR3 sequence is 15 residues long. J gave up 1 base and V 6 bases, and 9 bases lay outside the gene matches. Germline lookup yields CDR1 MNHEY and CDR2 SVGAGI.

The chain joins TRBV4-3 to TRBJ2-1; D gene ambiguous. This CDR3 region has 14 residues. Germline lookup yields CDR1 LGHNA and CDR2 YSLEER. V was cut by 0 bases and J by 3 bases, with 6 bases left in between. The CDR3 nucleotides read TGCGCCAGCAGCCAAGATCGCGTCTACAATGAGCAGTTCTTC. Its translation is CASSQDRVYNEQFF.

This clone showed up just once. The chain links TRBV5-1 to TRBJ1-1; the D is unclear. CDR1 is SGHRS and CDR2 is YFSETQ in the germline V gene. This CDR3 is built from 15 residues. V dropped 0 bases and J dropped 0 bases, with 9 bases sitting between them. CDR3 DNA: TGCGCCAGCAGCTTGGAATCGGGGATGAACACTGAAGCTTTCTTT. Residues: CASSLESGMNTEAFF.

This clone was counted once. This chain uses TRBV7-9 with TRBJ1-6; no firm D call. Germline V gene sequence: CDR1 SEHNR, CDR2 FQNEAQ (reference sequence). V lost 4 bases and J lost 5, with 15 bases in between. There are 16 residues in the CDR3. The CDR3 loop is CASSWARGSNNSPLHF. The CDR3, as DNA: TGTGCCAGCAGCTGGGCCCGAGGGAGCAATAATTCACCCCTCCACTTT. Complete variable domain (other parts from reference TRBV7-9 and TRBJ1-6): DTGVSQNPRHKITKRGQNVTFRCDPISEHNRLYWYRQTLGQGPEFLTYFQNEAQLEKSRLLSDRFSAERPKGSFSTLEIQRTEQGDSAMYLCASSWARGSNNSPLHFGNGTRLTVT.

The chain has TRBV30 and TRBJ2-7; D remains unclear. V lost 3 bases to trimming and J lost 2 bases, with 8 bases between them. CDR3 length: 12 amino acids. Germline V gene sequence: CDR1 GTSNPN, CDR2 SVGIG (reference sequence). CDR3 bases: TGTGCCTGGAGCCCTACGGCCTACGAGCAGTACTTC. Residues: CAWSPTAYEQYF.

The V call is TRBV5-6, the J call TRBJ2-1, with D possibly TRBD1 on 5 matching bases. The CDR3 length is 15 residues. V lost 4 bases to trimming and J lost 6 bases, with 17 bases between them. Germline CDR1 reads SGHDT; CDR2 reads YYEEEE. The CDR3 reads CASSQFVRVLNEQFF. CDR3 DNA: TGTGCCAGCAGCCAATTTGTCAGGGTACTCAATGAGCAGTTCTTC.

The chain employs TRBV7-2 and TRBJ2-2; D is unresolved. V was cut by 2 bases and J by 7 bases, with 11 bases left in between. Per germline, CDR1 SGHTA and CDR2 FQGNSA. The CDR3 is 14 residues long. The CDR3 coding sequence is TGTGCCAGCAGCTTACTCAGAGCAGGCGGGGAGCTGTTTTTT. Translated: CASSLLRAGGELFF. The full variable domain, in which reference TRBV7-2 and TRBJ2-2 provide the parts outside the CDR3, is GAGVSQSPSNKVTEKGKDVELRCDPISGHTALYWYRQSLGQGLEFLIYFQGNSAPDKSGLPSDRFSAERTGGSVSTLTIQRTQQEDSAVYLCASSLLRAGGELFFGEGSRLTVL.

The chain couples TRBV6-1 to TRBJ2-3; D remains ambiguous. The germline V gene encodes CDR1 MNHNS and CDR2 SASEGT. This CDR3 is 13 amino acids long. V was trimmed by 2 bases and J by 0 bases, leaving 3 bases between them. The CDR3 nucleotides read TGTGCCAGCAGTGAAAGCAGCACAGATACGCAGTATTTT. Amino acids: CASSESSTDTQYF.